Each of the 8 T cell receptor beta chains below was sequenced from the same sample in a study of blood T cell repertoires in COVID-19. The method was immunoSEQ multiplex PCR; TCRdb's version includes in-frame clones alone and lacks a portion of them. The data hold about 490,000 clones, with approximately 85% observed a single time. The source material was peripheral blood. Every receptor here comes from a human donor in a cohort sampled during active COVID-19.

The chain uses TRBV28 and TRBJ1-1; D uncertain. Germline values: CDR1 MDHEN, CDR2 SYDVKM. CDR3 length: 11 residues. The germline V and J ends were trimmed by 6 bases and 2 bases, with 4 bases remaining between them. The CDR3 nucleotides read TGTGCCAGCAGAACAAACACTGAAGCTTTCTTT. Translating gives CASRTNTEAFF.

Worth noting for this clone: Other DNA sequences in the same sample also yield this CDR3. This sequence joins TRBV28 and TRBJ1-5; 9 nucleotides align to TRBD1. J gave up 2 bases and V 10 bases, and 3 bases lay outside the gene matches. Germline assignment: CDR1 MDHEN and CDR2 SYDVKM. The CDR3 length is 13 residues. CDR3 DNA sequence: TGTGCCATCCGGACAGGGGGCAATCAGCCCCAGCATTTT. Protein sequence: CAIRTGGNQPQHF.

With respect to this clone: The sample holds other DNA sequences that translate to the same CDR3. The chain couples TRBV9 to TRBJ2-2; 9 bases fit TRBD1. The CDR3 is 15 amino acids. With 3 bases clipped from V and 4 bases from J, the junction kept 4 bases outside the gene matches. Germline values: CDR1 SGDLS, CDR2 YYNGEE. Here the CDR3 DNA reads TGTGCCAGCAGCGCCGGGACAGGGTCCACCGGGGAGCTGTTTTTT. Its protein is CASSAGTGSTGELFF.

This clone has a handful of counts. The chain uses TRBV5-4 and TRBJ2-7; weak D call: TRBD2 (5 bases). The CDR3 is made up of 13 amino acids. The ends were cut back, 5 bases at V and 7 bases at J, with 16 bases in the middle. Germline CDR1 reads SGHNT; CDR2 reads YYREEE (reference sequence). The CDR3 region is CASRSAVGEEQYF. Written as DNA, the CDR3 is TGTGCCAGCAGATCCGCTGTCGGGGAAGAGCAGTACTTC.

The V and J genes are TRBV28 and TRBJ1-1, with a possible D match to TRBD1 (5 bases). Per the germline V gene, CDR1 is MDHEN and CDR2 is SYDVKM. The CDR3 has 17 residues. V was shortened by 1 base and J by 4 bases, with 19 bases between the two germline ends. The CDR3 coding sequence is TGTGCCAGCAGTTTATCCGGTTATCGGCAGGGAGGCACTGAAGCTTTCTTT. Residues: CASSLSGYRQGGTEAFF.

V is TRBV3-1 (or the pseudogene TRBV3-2) and J is TRBJ2-7, with D maybe TRBD2 (5 bases). The CDR3 runs to 15 residues. V dropped 5 bases and J dropped 3 bases, with 17 bases sitting between them. From germline, CDR1 is LGHDT and CDR2 YNNKEL (reference sequence). Written as DNA, the CDR3 is TGTGCCAGCAGCTACGGGGTCTCTACTTACTACGAGCAGTACTTC. Amino acids: CASSYGVSTYYEQYF.

The chain carries TRBV3-1 (or the pseudogene TRBV3-2) and TRBJ2-1; D is ambiguous. Between the trimmed V and J ends, which lost 0 bases and 0 bases, there was a span of 9 bases. The CDR3 is 16 residues long. Germline CDR1 and CDR2: LGHDT and YNNKEL (reference sequence). Here the CDR3 DNA reads TGTGCCAGCAGCCAAGATGTGGCTAGCTCCTACAATGAGCAGTTCTTC. This translates into CASSQDVASSYNEQFF.

The chain combines TRBV3-1 (or the pseudogene TRBV3-2) with TRBJ2-7, with D possibly being TRBD1 (6 bases). In germline, CDR1 is LGHDT, CDR2 YNNKEL (reference sequence). V lost 4 bases to trimming and J lost 5 bases, with 33 bases between them. The length of the CDR3 is 20 residues. CDR3 sequence reads: CASSLYFGVPCDRRLDEQYF. CDR3 in DNA: TGTGCCAGCAGCCTCTATTTCGGGGTCCCTTGTGACAGGCGACTCGACGAGCAGTACTTC.